Listed here is a single TCR beta chain. Antigen specificity is unknown. V lost 5 bases and J lost 4; bases outside the gene matches: 8. The CDR3 extends over 14 amino acids. Germline assignment: CDR1 SQVTM and CDR2 ANQGSEA. The data were taken from a study of shared clonotypes between healthy human individuals. Study-level results: Researchers found naive subsets generally carried larger estimated richness than memory subsets.

Deep was the level used in running the assay. DNA at 200 ng, approximately 30,000 T cell genomes, went into sorted-subset replicate PCRs. Only in-frame clones appear in the TCRdb table, and some are missing; sequencing was by immunoSEQ multiplex PCR. The table lists roughly 1,600,000 clones, less than 99% of them singletons. The TCR was taken from a young man in good health. The gene calls are TRBV29-1 and TRBJ2-3, with 8 bases matching TRBD1. Sequencing used naive CD4+ T cells sorted from blood. Subset defined: CD45RA+ positively selected. The CDR3 DNA follows: TGCAGCGTTAACCCAGGGGGCTGGTCAGATACGCAGTATTTT. Residues: CSVNPGGWSDTQYF.